The present TCR beta chain was sequenced within a study of blood T cells in healthy people across ages. The CDR3 loop spans 16 amino acids. Germline CDR1 and CDR2: SQVTM and ANQGSEA. With V trimmed by 2 bases and J by 7 bases, 10 bases remained unmatched. In this sample, this clonotype turned up a few times. Its antigen is not identified. Sample-barcoded 5' priming and a J-beta primer mix drove a second PCR of roughly 7 to 11 cycles. Template switching added a 12-random-nucleotide identifier to every cDNA molecule. One entry per CDR3 protein, called by TCRdb with MiXCR from the 5' RACE reads. The table includes around 800,000 distinct CDR3 sequences, about 48% detected once. Each sample had at least 7 million PBMCs isolated. Findings and caveats of the study: Naive CD4+ cell counts and diversity both ran higher in long-lived than in aged donors.

Sample: blood. The clonotype originates from a man at least 80 years old in good health. The chain recombines TRBV29-1 with TRBJ2-1, with 11 bases fitting TRBD1. This chain's CDR3 is CSVEPTGQGGRNEQFF. Here the CDR3 DNA reads TGCAGCGTTGAACCTACGGGACAGGGGGGTAGAAATGAGCAGTTCTTC.